A single sample is the source of the 6 T cell receptor beta chains below, sequenced in a study of CD8+ T cells in alopecia areata. Sequencing used cDNA as its template, made by extracting RNA and reverse transcribing it. The assay was immunoSEQ multiplex PCR, and TCRdb's table has in-frame clones only and misses some. This sample yields 100,000 to 130,000 clones, of which approximately 59% are seen a single time; under 25% belongs to the top ten. Source material: CD8+ T cells sorted from blood. All receptors come from a human donor in good health.

This chain's CDR3 is CASSPAYEQYF. As DNA, the CDR3 is TGTGCCAGCAGTCCGGCCTACGAGCAGTACTTC. The chain recombines TRBV25-1 with TRBJ2-7; D ambiguous. The CDR3 has 11 residues. Germline V lookup: CDR1 MGHDK, CDR2 SYGVNS. Trimming removed 5 bases at V and 2 bases at J, with 4 bases between.

The chain recombines TRBV9 with TRBJ2-3, with D hard to call. From germline, CDR1 is SGDLS and CDR2 YYNGEE. Trimming shortened V by 4 bases and J by 5 bases, and 11 bases separated the two germline ends. The CDR3 is made up of 13 amino acids. CDR3 sequence reads: CASSMGILDTQYF. CDR3 sequence (DNA): TGTGCCAGCAGCATGGGCATTTTAGATACGCAGTATTTT.

The chain joins TRBV9 to TRBJ1-1; 10 nucleotides line up with TRBD1. The ends lost 0 bases at V and 3 bases at J; junction bases unmatched: 2. The CDR3 sequence is 15 residues long. Germline CDR1 reads SGDLS; CDR2 reads YYNGEE. The chain's CDR3 is CASSVDGTGDTEAFF. CDR3 DNA sequence: TGTGCCAGCAGCGTAGACGGGACAGGGGACACTGAAGCTTTCTTT.

The chain employs TRBV19 and TRBJ1-5; D remains ambiguous. The germline V gene encodes CDR1 LNHDA and CDR2 SQIVND (reference sequence). Deletions cut 3 bases from V and 0 bases from J, with 3 bases between. This CDR3 has 13 residues. CDR3 residues: CASSMDSNQPQHF. CDR3 coding DNA: TGTGCCAGTAGTATGGATAGCAATCAGCCCCAGCATTTT.

The DNA for the CDR3 is TGTGCCAGCTCCGAGGGGGGTTTCGGGGCCAACGTCCTGACTTTC. Translating it yields CASSEGGFGANVLTF. V and J are TRBV6-4 and TRBJ2-6; D tentatively fits TRBD1 or TRBD2 (6 bases each). V was shortened by 8 bases and J by 4 bases, with 15 bases between the two germline ends. Germline loops: CDR1 MRHNA, CDR2 SNTAGT. There are 15 residues in the CDR3.

The rearrangement joins TRBV4-2 to TRBJ2-3; D uncertain. CDR3 length: 13 residues. The V gene lost 1 base and the J gene lost 6 bases, with 8 bases spanning the gap. Looked up from germline, CDR1 is LGHNA and CDR2 is YNFKEQ. The CDR3 bases are TGTGCCAGCAGCCAAGTCGGAGAGGATACGCAGTATTTT. Translating gives CASSQVGEDTQYF.